This T cell receptor (beta chain) was sequenced in a study of T cells in Graves' hyperthyroidism and ophthalmopathy. About the study: The blood sample was taken at first diagnosis, before treatment began. Whole-study findings and limits: Most thyroid-expanded clonotypes above 0.001 were also found in blood.

Fresh peripheral blood, approximately 10 ml, yielded the PBMCs. The TCR beta CDR3 regions underwent amplification using RNA transcripts as the source. The study used the HTBI primer set for a first-round RT-PCR of the TCR CDR3. TCRdb processed the multiplex PCR reads anew with MiXCR; each CDR3 protein has one entry. The sample has about 560,000 distinct CDR3 sequences; 15% to 18% are singletons. Remarks on this clonotype: Its antigen is as yet unknown. A much larger clone differs by one base, so this may be a read error.

Sequenced material: blood. The source of this sequence is a woman in her thirties with Graves' hyperthyroidism.

CDR3 sequence: CAGSLALTGNTEAFF. In DNA, the CDR3 is TGTGCCGGCAGCTTAGCCCTAACAGGGAACACTGAAGCTTTCTTT. The chain carries TRBV7-3 and TRBJ1-1; TRBD1 is a possible D gene (5 bases). The CDR3 contains 15 residues. The germline CDR1 and CDR2 sequences are SGHTA and FQGTGA.